These T cell receptor beta chains were read from a single sample in a study of T cell responses to AZD1222 COVID-19 vaccine. The method was immunoSEQ multiplex PCR; TCRdb's version includes in-frame clones alone and lacks a portion of them. The table lists about 200,000 clones, roughly nine tenths of them singletons. The sample consisted of peripheral blood, taken 28 days after the second AZD1222 dose. Receptors originate from an adult who received the AZD1222 COVID-19 vaccine. The CDR3 runs from the conserved cysteine through the conserved F or W. D genes are given only for firm matches. Size is stated for part of the rows, as once, few or many counts, or as a class when the clone is expanded.

cdr3_nt: TGTGCCAGCAGCTTAGTCAGAGATAATTCACCCCTCCACTTT; cdr3_aa: CASSLVRDNSPLHF; clone_size: NA; j_call: TRBJ1-6; v_call: TRBV11-2; d_call: NA
cdr3_nt: TGTGCCATCAGTCAAGGGACAGATAATTCACCCCTCCACTTT; cdr3_aa: CAISQGTDNSPLHF; clone_size: NA; j_call: TRBJ1-6; v_call: TRBV10-3; d_call: TRBD1
cdr3_nt: TGTGCCAGCAGCCTTGACAGGGGTGATGGCTACACCTTC; cdr3_aa: CASSLDRGDGYTF; clone_size: NA; j_call: TRBJ1-2; v_call: TRBV11-2; d_call: TRBD1
cdr3_nt: TGCGCCAGCACCACAGGGACCACTGAAGCTTTCTTT; cdr3_aa: CASTTGTTEAFF; clone_size: NA; j_call: TRBJ1-1; v_call: TRBV4-1; d_call: NA
cdr3_nt: TGTGCCAGCAGTGAAGCAGGACTAGCGGGGGGCTATGAGCAGTTCTTC; cdr3_aa: CASSEAGLAGGYEQFF; clone_size: NA; j_call: TRBJ2-1; v_call: TRBV6-1; d_call: TRBD2
cdr3_nt: TGTGCCAGCAGCTTCGGACAGGGGGTTCCCTCTGGAAACACCATATATTTT; cdr3_aa: CASSFGQGVPSGNTIYF; clone_size: NA; j_call: TRBJ1-3; v_call: TRBV5-4; d_call: TRBD1
cdr3_nt: TGTGCCAGCAGCCGGGGGGGAGCGGATGAAAAACTGTTTTTT; cdr3_aa: CASSRGGADEKLFF; clone_size: NA; j_call: TRBJ1-4; v_call: TRBV5-4; d_call: NA
cdr3_nt: TGTGCTAGTGTCTCCGGGGGGCTGGGCACCGGGGAGCTGTTTTTT; cdr3_aa: CASVSGGLGTGELFF; clone_size: NA; j_call: TRBJ2-2; v_call: TRBV12-5; d_call: NA
cdr3_nt: TGTGCCAGCAGCCAAGTTCGGGGGTATGGCTACACCTTC; cdr3_aa: CASSQVRGYGYTF; clone_size: NA; j_call: TRBJ1-2; v_call: TRBV7-9; d_call: NA
cdr3_nt: TGTGCCTGGAGTGTAGGGTCTGGGCGTAGCAATCAGCCCCAGCATTTT; cdr3_aa: CAWSVGSGRSNQPQHF; clone_size: NA; j_call: TRBJ1-5; v_call: TRBV30; d_call: NA
cdr3_nt: TGTGCCAGCAGCTTAGGAGGGACTGAATACAATGAGCAGTTCTTC; cdr3_aa: CASSLGGTEYNEQFF; clone_size: NA; j_call: TRBJ2-1; v_call: TRBV11-2; d_call: NA
cdr3_nt: TGTGCCAGCAGTTCCGGGACTAGTTTCGAGACCCAGTACTTC; cdr3_aa: CASSSGTSFETQYF; clone_size: NA; j_call: TRBJ2-5; v_call: TRBV28; d_call: TRBD2
cdr3_nt: TGTGCCAGCAGCTTGGGGCTTAAGGGACACGGATCCTACGAGCAGTACTTC; cdr3_aa: CASSLGLKGHGSYEQYF; clone_size: NA; j_call: TRBJ2-7; v_call: TRBV5-5; d_call: NA
cdr3_nt: TGCGCCAGCAGCTTGGAGGGCGGGGTAAACACCATATATTTT; cdr3_aa: CASSLEGGVNTIYF; clone_size: NA; j_call: TRBJ1-3; v_call: TRBV5-1; d_call: NA
cdr3_nt: TGTGCCAGCAGAAAGGGACTGTCGTCCTACGAGCAGTACTTC; cdr3_aa: CASRKGLSSYEQYF; clone_size: NA; j_call: TRBJ2-7; v_call: TRBV6-5; d_call: NA
cdr3_nt: TGTGCCAGCAGTTATGGGAGACTAGCGGGTTACAATGAGCAGTTCTTC; cdr3_aa: CASSYGRLAGYNEQFF; clone_size: NA; j_call: TRBJ2-1; v_call: TRBV6-2/TRBV6-3; d_call: TRBD2
cdr3_nt: TGTGCCAGCAGTTCTGCAGGGATCTCTGGAAACACCATATATTTT; cdr3_aa: CASSSAGISGNTIYF; clone_size: NA; j_call: TRBJ1-3; v_call: TRBV6-5; d_call: NA
cdr3_nt: TGTGCCAGCAGTTTTACTAGCGGAAACCCGAACACCGGGGAGCTGTTTTTT; cdr3_aa: CASSFTSGNPNTGELFF; clone_size: NA; j_call: TRBJ2-2; v_call: TRBV6-2/TRBV6-3; d_call: TRBD2
cdr3_nt: TGTGCCAGCAGTCGCAAGGGGGCGGGAATCGGGGAGCTGTTTTTT; cdr3_aa: CASSRKGAGIGELFF; clone_size: NA; j_call: TRBJ2-2; v_call: TRBV6-5; d_call: NA
cdr3_nt: TGTGCCAGCAGCTTAAACAGGAGGGATGAGCAGTTCTTC; cdr3_aa: CASSLNRRDEQFF; clone_size: NA; j_call: TRBJ2-1; v_call: TRBV9; d_call: NA
cdr3_nt: TGTGCCACCAGATTAAGGGTCAATGAAAAACTGTTTTTT; cdr3_aa: CATRLRVNEKLFF; clone_size: NA; j_call: TRBJ1-4; v_call: TRBV24-1; d_call: NA
cdr3_nt: TGTGCCACCAGCAGACGAAGCATGAACACTGAAGCTTTCTTT; cdr3_aa: CATSRRSMNTEAFF; clone_size: NA; j_call: TRBJ1-1; v_call: TRBV15; d_call: NA
cdr3_nt: TGTGCCATCAGCCACACCGGGACAGGGAGAAGGACTGAAGCTTTCTTT; cdr3_aa: CAISHTGTGRRTEAFF; clone_size: once; j_call: TRBJ1-1; v_call: TRBV10-3; d_call: TRBD1
cdr3_nt: TGCGCCAGCAGCTTGTCCCCCATGGGGGGCGGAAACACCATATATTTT; cdr3_aa: CASSLSPMGGGNTIYF; clone_size: NA; j_call: TRBJ1-3; v_call: TRBV5-1; d_call: NA
cdr3_nt: TGTGCCAGCAAACGAACAGCCGACTACGAGCAGTACTTC; cdr3_aa: CASKRTADYEQYF; clone_size: NA; j_call: TRBJ2-7; v_call: TRBV6-5; d_call: NA
cdr3_nt: TGCGCCAGCAGTGAGGGACCGAACACCGGGGAGCTGTTTTTT; cdr3_aa: CASSEGPNTGELFF; clone_size: NA; j_call: TRBJ2-2; v_call: TRBV10-1; d_call: NA
cdr3_nt: TGTGCCAGCAGCTTAGATTACAGGGGAAACTACGAGCAGTACTTC; cdr3_aa: CASSLDYRGNYEQYF; clone_size: NA; j_call: TRBJ2-7; v_call: TRBV7-2; d_call: TRBD1
cdr3_nt: TGCGCCAGCAGTGATGGGCACGAGCAGTACTTC; cdr3_aa: CASSDGHEQYF; clone_size: NA; j_call: TRBJ2-7; v_call: TRBV10-2; d_call: NA
cdr3_nt: TGTGCCAGCAGCCCCATAAGGGGCGGGGGAGGGACAGATACGCAGTATTTT; cdr3_aa: CASSPIRGGGGTDTQYF; clone_size: NA; j_call: TRBJ2-3; v_call: TRBV11-2; d_call: TRBD2
cdr3_nt: TGTGCCAGCAGCTTAGCAAGCGACAGGGTGGACACCGGGGAGCTGTTTTTT; cdr3_aa: CASSLASDRVDTGELFF; clone_size: NA; j_call: TRBJ2-2; v_call: TRBV7-2; d_call: TRBD1
cdr3_nt: TGTGCCAGCAGTACTCCCCAATATCTAGCGTGGAGCACAGATACGCAGTATTTT; cdr3_aa: CASSTPQYLAWSTDTQYF; clone_size: NA; j_call: TRBJ2-3; v_call: TRBV28; d_call: NA
cdr3_nt: TGCGCCAGCAGCTTTTCCCAGGGGGGCGAGCAGTACTTC; cdr3_aa: CASSFSQGGEQYF; clone_size: NA; j_call: TRBJ2-7; v_call: TRBV5-1; d_call: NA
cdr3_nt: TGTGCCAGCAGCTTGGCAGGGTCCTACGAGCAGTACTTC; cdr3_aa: CASSLAGSYEQYF; clone_size: NA; j_call: TRBJ2-7; v_call: TRBV5-4; d_call: NA
cdr3_nt: TGTGCCAGCAGCTTGCAGGGGACCGAGCAGTACTTC; cdr3_aa: CASSLQGTEQYF; clone_size: once; j_call: TRBJ2-7; v_call: TRBV5-4; d_call: NA
cdr3_nt: TGCGCCAGCAGCCAAGCCCCTACAGGGGCCTACAATGAGCAGTTCTTC; cdr3_aa: CASSQAPTGAYNEQFF; clone_size: NA; j_call: TRBJ2-1; v_call: TRBV4-1; d_call: TRBD1
cdr3_nt: TGTGCCAGCAGTTTCAGGGGGGCCTACGAGCAGTACTTC; cdr3_aa: CASSFRGAYEQYF; clone_size: NA; j_call: TRBJ2-7; v_call: TRBV12-3/TRBV12-4; d_call: NA
cdr3_nt: TGTGCCAGCAGCCGAGGGGGCGTCTCCAATCAGCCCCAGCATTTT; cdr3_aa: CASSRGGVSNQPQHF; clone_size: NA; j_call: TRBJ1-5; v_call: TRBV7-9; d_call: TRBD1
cdr3_nt: TGTGCCAGTAGTATTGGTGGGAGCTCTAGGTATGGCTACACCTTC; cdr3_aa: CASSIGGSSRYGYTF; clone_size: once; j_call: TRBJ1-2; v_call: TRBV19; d_call: NA
cdr3_nt: TGTGCCAGCAGCCCAAACTGGGAACAATACGAGCAGTACTTC; cdr3_aa: CASSPNWEQYEQYF; clone_size: NA; j_call: TRBJ2-7; v_call: TRBV11-3; d_call: NA
cdr3_nt: TGTGCCAGCAGCACCAGGACCGGGACTAGCGGTTCCTACGAGCAGTACTTC; cdr3_aa: CASSTRTGTSGSYEQYF; clone_size: NA; j_call: TRBJ2-7; v_call: TRBV11-2; d_call: TRBD2